These 29 T cell receptor beta chains were sequenced from one sample in a study of blood T cell repertoires in COVID-19 (dated by TCRdb to about 2020). The method behind the library was the immunoSEQ multiplex PCR assay. TCRdb limited this immuneACCESS table to in-frame rearrangements with V and J called. A share of clones is missing; checked studies link under half to unresolved V genes, and the rest is unexplained. In this sample the table shows around 290,000 clones, over 75% of which occur a single time. Jointly, the top ten make up about 8% of the sample. The sequencing sample was made of peripheral blood. The receptors stem from a woman in her forties or fifties who had recovered from COVID-19.

The rearrangement uses TRBV19 and TRBJ2-7; 13 positions match TRBD2. The CDR3 is 15 residues long. The trim removed 2 bases at V and 7 bases at J, leaving 5 bases unmatched. Germline CDR1 is LNHDA and CDR2 is SQIVND (reference sequence). CDR3 sequence: CASSIRLAGGSEQYF. In DNA, the CDR3 is TGTGCCAGTAGTATACGACTAGCGGGAGGAAGTGAGCAGTACTTC. Looking up the rest from reference TRBV19 and TRBJ2-7 gives the full variable domain: DGGITQSPKYLFRKEGQNVTLSCEQNLNHDAMYWYRQDPGQGLRLIYYSQIVNDFQKGDIAEGYSVSREKKESFPLTVTSAQKNPTAFYLCASSIRLAGGSEQYFGPGTRLTVT.

V gene TRBV27 combines with J gene TRBJ2-3; D is unresolved. The germline V and J ends were trimmed by 0 bases and 6 bases, with 16 bases remaining between them. Germline CDR1 is MNHEY and CDR2 is SMNVEV (reference sequence). There are 16 residues in the CDR3. The DNA for the CDR3 is TGTGCCAGCAGTTTATCCATACTGGGCCCTTGGGATACGCAGTATTTT. Translating it yields CASSLSILGPWDTQYF.

This clone appeared a single time. This sequence joins TRBV10-3 and TRBJ1-1; 7 bases agree with TRBD1. The CDR3 totals 13 residues. Germline CDR1 is ENHRY and CDR2 is SYGVKD. V shed 6 bases and J 1 base; nucleotides not matched to a gene: 2. The CDR3 DNA follows: TGTGCCATCAGCCGGACAGGGAACACTGAAGCTTTCTTT. The encoded protein is CAISRTGNTEAFF.

This CDR3 reads CASSPRREGTEAFF. The CDR3 nucleotides are TGTGCCAGCTCACCACGCAGGGAAGGGACTGAAGCTTTCTTT. The genes are TRBV18 and TRBJ1-1; D may be TRBD1 (5 bases). V dropped 1 base and J dropped 5 bases, with 11 bases sitting between them. Germline V gene lookup returns CDR1 KGHSH and CDR2 LQKENI. The CDR3 covers 14 residues.

V and J are TRBV6-4 and TRBJ2-3; no clear D gene. The germline V gene has CDR1 MRHNA and CDR2 SNTAGT. The V end lost 6 bases, the J end lost 6 bases, and 13 bases lay between the germline ends. The CDR3 consists of 13 residues. The CDR3 region is CASSEELVDTQYF. For the CDR3, the DNA is TGTGCCAGCAGCGAGGAACTGGTGGATACGCAGTATTTT.

The V and J genes are TRBV7-8 and TRBJ2-2; TRBD2 matches 7 bases. The J segment lost 4 bases and the V segment lost 7 bases, leaving 3 bases of the junction unmatched. CDR1 SGHVS and CDR2 FQNEAQ come from the germline V gene. The CDR3 has 13 residues. The CDR3 coding sequence is TGTGCCAGCAACGGGAGGATCACCGGGGAGCTGTTTTTT. This encodes CASNGRITGELFF.

This clone has a single count. This sequence joins TRBV5-3 and TRBJ2-5, with TRBD1 as a possible D gene (5 bases). TRBV5-3 is identified as an open reading frame with a role that is uncertain. The CDR3 spans 16 residues. V was pared by 0 bases and J by 5 bases, with 17 bases between. Written as DNA, the CDR3 is TGTGCCAGAAGCTTGGTACAGGCAGGGCCAGGGGAGACCCAGTACTTC. Its protein product is CARSLVQAGPGETQYF.

DNA of the CDR3: TGTGCCAGCAGCGTAGATTGGACAAGCTCTGGAAACACCATATATTTT. This encodes CASSVDWTSSGNTIYF. This chain connects TRBV9 to TRBJ1-3; tentatively, D is TRBD1 (5 bases). V was trimmed by 0 bases and J by 0 bases, leaving 10 bases between them. The CDR3 extends over 16 amino acids. Looked up from germline, CDR1 is SGDLS and CDR2 is YYNGEE.

The chain recombines TRBV6-5 with TRBJ2-5; TRBD1 might be the D (6 bases). V was clipped by 0 bases and J by 3 bases, with 11 bases between them. CDR3 length: 15 residues. The germline V gene has CDR1 MNHEY and CDR2 SVGAGI. The CDR3 here is CASSYSGTHKETQYF. CDR3 bases: TGTGCCAGCAGTTACTCCGGGACACATAAAGAGACCCAGTACTTC.

The chain joins TRBV15 to TRBJ2-1, with 10 bases aligning to TRBD2. Germline-derived CDR1 and CDR2 are LNHNV and YYDKDF (reference sequence). The CDR3 consists of 17 residues. Trimming at V came to 0 bases and at J to 5 bases, leaving 7 bases not matched to a gene. The CDR3 DNA sequence: TGTGCCACCAGCAGAGAAACTAGCGGGATGTGGAACAATGAGCAGTTCTTC. Translating gives CATSRETSGMWNNEQFF. Filled out from reference TRBV15 and TRBJ2-1, the complete variable domain reads DAMVIQNPRYQVTQFGKPVTLSCSQTLNHNVMYWYQQKSSQAPKLLFHYYDKDFNNEADTPDNFQSRRPNTSFCFLDIRSPGLGDTAMYLCATSRETSGMWNNEQFFGPGTRLTVL.

The gene calls are TRBV29-1 and TRBJ1-5; D is ambiguous. The CDR3 consists of 14 residues. V shed 0 bases and J shed 12 bases, with 18 bases lying between them. Germline V gene data show CDR1 as SQVTM and CDR2 as ANQGSEA. The CDR3 reads CSVEDPGAGRIQHF. The CDR3 DNA sequence: TGCAGCGTTGAAGATCCAGGAGCTGGGAGGATCCAGCATTTT. Full variable domain (outside the CDR3, taken from reference TRBV29-1 and TRBJ1-5): SAVISQKPSRDICQRGTSLTIQCQVDSQVTMMFWYRQQPGQSLTLIATANQGSEATYESGFVIDKFPISRPNLTFSTLTVSNMSPEDSSIYLCSVEDPGAGRIQHFGDGTRLSIL.

This rearrangement joins TRBV4-3 to TRBJ1-6; D uncertain. CDR1 and CDR2 (germline): LGHNA, YSLEER. CDR3 length: 14 residues. V was clipped by 6 bases and J by 7 bases, with 13 bases between them. The CDR3 sequence is CASSSGYTNSPLHF. For the CDR3, the DNA is TGCGCCAGCAGTAGCGGATACACCAATTCACCCCTCCACTTT.

DNA of the CDR3: TGTGCCAGCAGCCCCACCGGGGGCACCGGGGAGCTGTTTTTT. It is translated as CASSPTGGTGELFF. The rearrangement links TRBV11-3 to TRBJ2-2, with D maybe TRBD2 (6 bases). Germline V lookup: CDR1 SGHNT, CDR2 YENEEA. The CDR3 extends over 14 amino acids. V gave up 5 bases and J gave up 4 bases, with 11 bases separating them.

The chain recombines TRBV30 with TRBJ2-5; perhaps TRBD1 as D (5 bases). This CDR3 spans 13 amino acids. The V end lost 2 bases, the J end lost 1 base, and 8 bases lay between the germline ends. Germline V gene data show CDR1 as GTSNPN and CDR2 as SVGIG (reference sequence). CDR3 amino acids: CAWSMGLQETQYF. In DNA, the CDR3 is TGTGCCTGGAGTATGGGGCTCCAAGAGACCCAGTACTTC. Variable domain in full (rest from reference TRBV30 and TRBJ2-5): SQTIHQWPATLVQPVGSPLSLECTVEGTSNPNLYWYRQAAGRGLQLLFYSVGIGQISSEVPQNLSASRPQDRQFILSSKKLLLSDSGFYLCAWSMGLQETQYFGPGTRLLVL.

This chain uses TRBV6-6 with TRBJ2-6, with TRBD2 as a possible D gene (5 bases). Germline CDR1 reads MNHNY; CDR2 reads SVGAGI (reference sequence). V was trimmed by 4 bases and J by 0 bases, leaving 7 bases between them. The CDR3 consists of 15 residues. CDR3 amino acids: CASSSRDSGANVLTF. CDR3 coding DNA: TGTGCCAGCAGTTCTCGGGACTCTGGGGCCAACGTCCTGACTTTC.

The chain uses TRBV5-1 and TRBJ1-2, with D perhaps TRBD1 (6 bases). The V end lost 2 bases, the J end lost 9 bases, and 26 bases lay between the germline ends. The germline V gene has CDR1 SGHRS and CDR2 YFSETQ. The CDR3 is made up of 17 amino acids. This CDR3 is CASSLLNGRGAEKSYTF. The CDR3 nucleotides are TGCGCCAGCAGCTTACTAAACGGGCGGGGGGCCGAAAAGAGCTACACCTTC. The complete variable domain, with remaining parts taken from reference TRBV5-1 and TRBJ1-2, reads KAGVTQTPRYLIKTRGQQVTLSCSPISGHRSVSWYQQTPGQGLQFLFEYFSETQRNKGNFPGRFSGRQFSNSRSEMNVSTLELGDSALYLCASSLLNGRGAEKSYTFGSGTRLTVV.

The chain links TRBV4-1 to TRBJ1-5; D is unresolved. Deletions cut 0 bases from V and 6 bases from J, with 9 bases between. Germline CDR1 is MGHRA and CDR2 is YSYEKL. The CDR3 consists of 14 residues. CDR3 nucleotide sequence: TGCGCCAGCAGCCAAGACAGAGGCACTCAGCCCCAGCATTTT. It codes for CASSQDRGTQPQHF.

The chain couples TRBV28 to TRBJ2-7, with TRBD1 identical over 8 bases. The V and J ends lost 4 bases and 2 bases, in that order; junction bases with no gene match: 7. The CDR3 runs to 15 residues. The germline V gene has CDR1 MDHEN and CDR2 SYDVKM. The CDR3 region has the DNA TGTGCCAGCAGTTCAGGGGGCGAGGGGGCCTACGAGCAGTACTTC. Amino acids: CASSSGGEGAYEQYF.

CDR3 DNA: TGTGCCAGCAGCCCACGGACAGGGGCAAGCGAGACCCAGTACTTC. This translates into CASSPRTGASETQYF. The chain links TRBV7-2 to TRBJ2-5; 9 bases line up with TRBD1. The length of the CDR3 is 15 residues. With V trimmed by 5 bases and J by 5 bases, 9 bases remained unmatched. Germline V CDR1 and CDR2: SGHTA, FQGNSA.

The chain employs TRBV28 and TRBJ1-2; D call uncertain. The length of the CDR3 is 12 residues. Germline V gene data show CDR1 as MDHEN and CDR2 as SYDVKM. Trimming stripped 4 bases from V and 6 bases from J, with 9 bases between. The DNA for the CDR3 is TGTGCCAGCAGTTCCGGGGTGGATGGCTACACCTTC. As protein: CASSSGVDGYTF.

V and J are TRBV11-2 and TRBJ1-2; D possibly corresponds to TRBD1 (6 bases). CDR3 length: 13 amino acids. Per germline, CDR1 SGHAT and CDR2 FQNNGV. V lost 7 bases, J lost 8 bases, and 17 bases lay in between. Written as DNA, the CDR3 is TGTGCCAGCACCATCATAGGGGGGGAGGGCTACACCTTC. As protein: CASTIIGGEGYTF.

This chain uses TRBV19 with TRBJ1-5; D call uncertain. Trimming removed 5 bases at V and 1 base at J, with 12 bases between. Germline values: CDR1 LNHDA, CDR2 SQIVND (reference sequence). The CDR3 runs to 15 residues. CDR3 sequence reads: CASSPGLVSNQPQHF. The CDR3 DNA follows: TGTGCCAGTAGTCCCGGACTAGTGAGCAATCAGCCCCAGCATTTT.

V and J are TRBV7-3 and TRBJ2-3; TRBD2 might be the D (5 bases). Germline lookup yields CDR1 SGHTA and CDR2 FQGTGA. Trimming stripped 5 bases from V and 0 bases from J, with 9 bases between. The CDR3 consists of 14 residues. In nucleotides, the CDR3 is TGTGCCAGCAGCCCCGGGATTAGCACAGATACGCAGTATTTT. Translated: CASSPGISTDTQYF.

The genes are TRBV9 and TRBJ2-3; 8 bases agree with TRBD2. The CDR3 runs 16 residues. The V gene end was trimmed by 3 bases and the J gene end by 1 base; junction bases not matched to a gene: 7. The germline gives CDR1 SGDLS, CDR2 YYNGEE. The CDR3: CASSAAGGEGTDTQYF. CDR3 sequence (DNA): TGTGCCAGCAGCGCCGCCGGGGGGGAGGGCACAGATACGCAGTATTTT.

CDR3: CASSIIPGQGFAEAFF. CDR3 bases: TGTGCCAGTAGTATTATACCGGGACAGGGGTTCGCTGAAGCTTTCTTT. The V and J genes are TRBV19 and TRBJ1-1; 10 nucleotides agree with TRBD1. V shed 3 bases, J shed 6 bases, and the junction held 10 bases outside the gene matches. Germline V gene sequence: CDR1 LNHDA, CDR2 SQIVND (reference sequence). This CDR3 spans 16 amino acids.

Only one count was recorded for this clone. The J gene is TRBJ1-1, the V gene TRBV24-1; D is unclear. The germline V and J ends were trimmed by 10 bases and 1 base, with 12 bases remaining between them. CDR1 and CDR2 (germline): KGHDR, SFDVKD. The CDR3 totals 13 residues. CDR3 in amino acids: CATRGLGNTEAFF. The CDR3 nucleotides are TGTGCCACTAGAGGCTTAGGGAACACTGAAGCTTTCTTT.

This clone was observed once. The genes are TRBV6-6 and TRBJ1-4, with 10 bases fitting TRBD1. Germline loops: CDR1 MNHNY, CDR2 SVGAGI (reference sequence). V shed 5 bases, J shed 12 bases, and the junction held 6 bases outside the gene matches. The CDR3 has 13 residues. CDR3 protein: CASSTGTGAELFF. Written as DNA, the CDR3 is TGTGCCAGCAGTACCGGGACAGGGGCGGAACTGTTTTTT.

V usage is TRBV28 and J usage is TRBJ1-6; D is unresolved. CDR1 and CDR2 from the germline V gene are MDHEN and SYDVKM. Trimming pared 7 bases from V and 4 bases from J, leaving 14 bases between. There are 15 residues in the CDR3. The CDR3 reads CASTSAGLYNSPLHF. In nucleotides, the CDR3 is TGTGCCAGCACCAGCGCGGGTCTGTATAATTCACCCCTCCACTTT.

V gene TRBV5-4 combines with J gene TRBJ2-5; D ambiguous. The CDR3 length is 14 residues. The germline V and J ends were trimmed by 0 bases and 3 bases, with 9 bases remaining between them. The germline V gene has CDR1 SGHNT and CDR2 YYREEE (reference sequence). In DNA, the CDR3 is TGTGCCAGCAGCTTGGAGGTAGCAGAAGAGACCCAGTACTTC. Translation: CASSLEVAEETQYF.